These T cell receptor beta chains were read from a single sample in a study of blood T cell repertoires in COVID-19. Only in-frame clones appear in the TCRdb table, and some are missing; sequencing was by immunoSEQ multiplex PCR. The sample lists about 140,000 clones, 80% to 90% occurring once. Sequenced: PBMCs or T cells enriched from blood (not recorded which). Source of these receptors: a woman between 50 and 59 years old with acute COVID-19. CDR3s include the opening cysteine and the closing phenylalanine or tryptophan. Not every row has a clone size; where given, it reads once, few, many or a size class.

j_call | v_call | clone_size | cdr3_aa
TRBJ1-2 | TRBV9 | few | CASSPQEGNGYTF
TRBJ1-5 | TRBV4-1 | . | CASSQAQGGVQPQHF
TRBJ2-4 | TRBV11-2 | . | CASSPRTDLAKNIQYF
TRBJ2-3 | TRBV19 | . | CASSRGFSTDTQYF
TRBJ2-5 | TRBV7-9 | . | CASSWGLAGGETQYF
TRBJ1-2 | TRBV11-2 | . | CASAPGEGANYGYTF
TRBJ1-5 | TRBV10-2 | . | CASSPGTTFRQPQHF
TRBJ1-4 | TRBV3-1/TRBV3-2 | . | CASSPRTGFEKLFF
TRBJ1-1 | TRBV3-1/TRBV3-2 | . | CASSQGPGRNTEAFF
TRBJ1-1 | TRBV7-9 | once | CASSRLSDTEAFF
TRBJ2-1 | TRBV5-1 | . | CASSLFTSGDNEQFF
TRBJ1-2 | TRBV6-2/TRBV6-3 | . | CASRPVSTNYGYTF
TRBJ2-2 | TRBV7-2 | . | CATSLLAGPNTGELFF
TRBJ2-7 | TRBV19 | few | CASMVTGAYEQYF
TRBJ1-4 | TRBV4-1 | . | CASSQDFRGLEKLFF
TRBJ1-2 | TRBV21-1 | . | CASSKPGRTYGYTF
TRBJ2-7 | TRBV9 | . | CASSGGRDGSYEQYF
TRBJ2-3 | TRBV5-1 | once | CASSLVAGGNTDTQYF
TRBJ2-4 | TRBV6-4 | once | CASSSQGWMAKNIQYF
TRBJ1-2 | TRBV25-1 | once | CASSGGQVSYTF
TRBJ2-2 | TRBV18 | . | CASSPRAVNTGELFF
TRBJ2-2 | TRBV4-3 | . | CASSQETKELFF
TRBJ2-2 | TRBV10-2 | once | CASRNTDMSGELFF
TRBJ2-1 | TRBV7-9 | once | CASTRNLAGLYNEQFF
TRBJ1-4 | TRBV9 | . | CASSVGEETNEKLFF
TRBJ2-1 | TRBV19 | . | CASSRGLADHNEQFF
TRBJ1-6 | TRBV7-8 | . | CASSHPSETNSPLHF
TRBJ1-6 | TRBV2 | . | CASSEALGGGLDNSPLHF
TRBJ2-3 | TRBV20-1 | once | CSATELVGTDTQYF
TRBJ1-3 | TRBV5-5 | . | CASSLGQEQGNTIYF
TRBJ1-1 | TRBV6-6 | . | CASSYQGGTEAFF
TRBJ1-2 | TRBV9 | . | CASSSGSRPIPQIGYTF
TRBJ2-1 | TRBV5-1 | . | CASSLAAGGTYNEQFF
TRBJ1-1 | TRBV19 | . | CASSPFRTEAFF
TRBJ1-3 | TRBV18 | . | CASSPRRGGEPGNTIYF
TRBJ1-5 | TRBV7-8 | . | CASSLTGNQPQHF
TRBJ2-2 | TRBV5-1 | . | CASSTGTSGRAGSAGELFF
TRBJ2-1 | TRBV24-1 | . | CATQRTGASNEQFF
TRBJ2-1 | TRBV5-1 | . | CASSLVAGGGNEQFF
TRBJ1-5 | TRBV19 | . | CASKGNGGYSNQPQHF
TRBJ2-7 | TRBV14 | . | CASSHAYEQYF
TRBJ1-3 | TRBV6-1 | . | CASSDSTRAGGGSGNTIYF
TRBJ1-1 | TRBV4-3 | . | CASSQDMVVGDTEAFF
TRBJ2-4 | TRBV10-3 | once | CAISSRDTGNIQYF
TRBJ2-7 | TRBV7-8 | . | CASSGQPTTYEQYF
TRBJ2-3 | TRBV7-6 | . | CASSPLAGGRSDTQYF
TRBJ2-2 | TRBV9 | once | CASSALGEENTGELFF
TRBJ1-5 | TRBV18 | . | CASSPGTGRNQPQHF
TRBJ2-7 | TRBV5-1 | . | CASSPDRGLDEQYF
TRBJ1-5 | TRBV3-1/TRBV3-2 | . | CASSQDLTANQPQHF
TRBJ1-2 | TRBV30 | . | CAWSGTGYGYTF
TRBJ1-1 | TRBV7-3 | . | CASSLEGARPHTEAFF
TRBJ2-2 | TRBV21-1 | . | CASTTEGELFF
TRBJ1-1 | TRBV7-9 | . | CASSLSSNTEAFF
TRBJ1-1 | TRBV7-9 | . | CASSLPAGALTEAFF
TRBJ1-1 | TRBV10-2 | . | CASSDFVNTEAFF
TRBJ1-2 | TRBV6-5 | . | CASSYMGRGGYTF